This TCR beta chain was documented in a study of identical twins (dated by TCRdb to 2016 to 2017). About the study as a whole: TCR alpha and beta repertoires from monozygotic twins, unrelated adults of various ages and cord blood were deep-sequenced to test whether fetal clonotypes persist. Replicate twin experiments were performed at different times using different library preparation protocols to rule out contamination. What the study reported, not specific to this receptor: Out-of-frame TCR alpha sequences shared between twins showed an excess of low generation-probability sequences compared with coincidental sharing between unrelated individuals. In beta out-of-frame sequences, excess twin sharing was weaker, because having fewer shared sequences lowered the signal-to-noise ratio. Out-of-frame TCR alpha sharing in monozygotic twins was systematically underestimated by recombination models, whereas sharing between unrelated individuals was in agreement with the recombination models. Invariant T cells such as MAIT and iNKT could partly confound zero-insertion analyses, although diverse VJ usage argued against such confounding for most clonotypes. Fewer insertions were carried by abundant cord blood beta clonotypes; a weaker similar trend was observed in young adult naive repertoires, while no such trend was observed in memory repertoires. Because the same donors could not be followed over many years, the conclusions depended on cross-sectional statistical analysis.

Receptor amplification or capture employed 5' RACE. Reads for this sample came from an Illumina HiSeq 2000. Template switching introduced a universal primer binding site; the final cDNA contained a unique molecular identifier, enabling accurate counting of TCR cDNA molecules. Specific primers in the conserved constant-segment region were used to synthesize first-strand cDNA for TCR alpha and beta chains. To control for contamination, every cDNA library carried two barcodes: a SMART-Mk sample barcode plus Illumina barcodes. TruSeq adapter sequences along with Illumina sample barcodes were introduced in two successive PCR steps. The TCR alpha and beta cDNA libraries were sequenced on the Illumina HiSeq platform using custom primers. On the authors' methods: Raw reads were processed with MiGEC to extract unique molecular identifiers, and MiXCR was used to determine CDR3 positions. Recombination models were inferred per individual with the repgenHMM and IGoR tools using an EM algorithm. Shared clonotype analysis was performed with the tcR package in R, normalizing sharing by the product of cloneset sizes. To study raw recombination without the effects of thymic and clonal selection, out-of-frame nonproductive sequences were analyzed. TCRdb itself trimmed the public reads at Q25 with fastp, ran MiXCR and retained productive beta chains. Rows merge per CDR3 protein into single entries with the most common DNA and genes. The V and J calls were not made by the authors but by TCRdb's processing. Counted in this sample were more than 1.5 million distinct CDR3 sequences; under 35% of them appeared once. The top ten clonotypes cover more than 0.25% of the sample.

The CDR3 numbers 17 residues from cysteine through phenylalanine. Left in the record is the CDR3 DNA by itself, 51 bases read in frame from the first base. Comment on this clonotype: This receptor's antigen is unknown. The junction departs from germline at one end; a sequencing error may be responsible.

Every donor in the study was a healthy Caucasian. The rearranged segments are TRBV12-3 or TRBV12-4 and TRBJ2-1; D gene: possibly TRBD1, on 5 matching bases. The sequenced sample consisted of cord blood. The TCR was taken from a newborn girl in good health. The DNA sequence is as follows: TGTGCCAGCAGTTTCCCCGCAGGGCCGGGCTCCCACAATGAGCAGTTCTTC. It translates to CASSFPAGPGSHNEQFF.